These 10 T cell receptor beta chains were all obtained from the same sample, sequenced in a study of cytomegalovirus exposure and HLA in healthy donors. The PCR was carried out with 60 Vbeta primers and 13 Jbeta primers. Only in-frame clones appear in the TCRdb table, and some are missing; sequencing was by immunoSEQ multiplex PCR. The sample consists of fewer than 200,000 clones, roughly 76% of them appearing once. Sequenced sample: PBMCs. These receptors originate from a woman between 45 and 60 years old in good health and CMV-seronegative.

The chain links TRBV5-1 to TRBJ2-7; 9 nucleotides match TRBD1. The CDR3 has 14 residues. CDR1 is SGHRS and CDR2 is YFSETQ in the germline V gene. The trim removed 4 bases at V and 6 bases at J, leaving 8 bases unmatched. The CDR3 here is CASSPLTGGGEQYF. In nucleotides, the CDR3 is TGCGCCAGCAGCCCCCTGACAGGGGGTGGCGAGCAGTACTTC.

The J gene is TRBJ2-5, the V gene TRBV28; TRBD1 might be the D (6 bases). The CDR3 spans 17 residues. CDR1 MDHEN and CDR2 SYDVKM come from the germline V gene. The ends were cut back, 4 bases at V and 1 base at J, with 19 bases in the middle. The CDR3 region is CASSSQGRRSGQETQYF. CDR3 DNA: TGTGCCAGCAGTTCCCAGGGGCGAAGGTCGGGCCAAGAGACCCAGTACTTC.

Here the CDR3 DNA reads TGTGCCAGCAGCGGCCAAGGGGTTAGCACAGATACGCAGTATTTT. The encoded protein is CASSGQGVSTDTQYF. The chain carries TRBV9 and TRBJ2-3; possible D gene TRBD1, 5 bases. V lost 3 bases, J lost 0 bases, and 11 bases lay in between. CDR3 length equals 15 residues. Germline V gene sequence: CDR1 SGDLS, CDR2 YYNGEE.

The chain links TRBV30 to TRBJ2-3; 9 nucleotides line up with TRBD2. Germline lookup yields CDR1 GTSNPN and CDR2 SVGIG (reference sequence). The CDR3 consists of 15 residues. The V segment lost 3 bases and the J segment 0 bases; nucleotides outside the gene matches: 4. The CDR3 spells CAWRLAGTSTDTQYF. CDR3 DNA sequence: TGTGCCTGGAGGCTAGCGGGGACTAGCACAGATACGCAGTATTTT.

The chain links TRBV15 to TRBJ1-5; the D is unclear. Trimming took 5 bases from V and 3 from J, leaving 5 bases between them. Germline V lookup: CDR1 LNHNV, CDR2 YYDKDF (reference sequence). The CDR3 loop spans 12 amino acids. CDR3 nucleotide sequence: TGTGCCACCAGCTTGGCCAATCAGCCCCAGCATTTT. Translated, it gives CATSLANQPQHF.

V gene TRBV5-1 combines with J gene TRBJ1-1; TRBD1 might be the D (5 bases). Trimming removed 1 base from V and 5 bases from J, with 15 bases in between. This CDR3 spans 15 amino acids. CDR1 and CDR2 from the germline V gene are SGHRS and YFSETQ. This CDR3 is CASSLFGAVGTEAFF. Here the CDR3 DNA reads TGCGCCAGCAGCTTGTTTGGGGCCGTAGGGACTGAAGCTTTCTTT.

The chain is built from TRBV5-6 and TRBJ1-2; no clear D gene. The V and J ends lost 0 bases and 8 bases respectively, with 14 bases between them. Germline CDR1 is SGHDT and CDR2 is YYEEEE. CDR3 length equals 14 residues. CDR3 in amino acids: CASSLVRRREGYTF. CDR3 in DNA: TGTGCCAGCAGCTTGGTCAGGCGTAGGGAGGGCTACACCTTC.

The chain recombines TRBV9 with TRBJ2-7; D call uncertain. V gave up 0 bases and J gave up 0 bases, with 7 bases separating them. CDR1 and CDR2 from the germline V gene are SGDLS and YYNGEE. This CDR3 is 14 amino acids long. The CDR3 reads CASSVGPVSYEQYF. CDR3 bases: TGTGCCAGCAGCGTAGGTCCAGTCTCCTACGAGCAGTACTTC.

The chain joins TRBV4-3 to TRBJ2-7; 7 nucleotides agree with TRBD2. Germline-derived CDR1 and CDR2 are LGHNA and YSLEER. This CDR3 contains 13 residues. Trimming removed 6 bases from V and 3 bases from J; junction bases left unmatched: 5. The CDR3 spells CASSTERGYEQYF. CDR3 DNA: TGCGCCAGCAGTACGGAGCGGGGCTACGAGCAGTACTTC.

The chain is built from TRBV9 and TRBJ2-2, with TRBD1 matching over 11 bases. Germline-derived CDR1 and CDR2 are SGDLS and YYNGEE. The CDR3 spans 15 residues. V lost 3 bases and J lost 6; bases outside the gene matches: 4. Here the CDR3 reads CASSATGQGAGELFF. CDR3 sequence (DNA): TGTGCCAGCAGCGCTACGGGACAGGGGGCCGGGGAGCTGTTTTTT. The full variable domain, with the rest looked up from reference TRBV9 and TRBJ2-2, is DSGVTQTPKHLITATGQRVTLRCSPRSGDLSVYWYQQSLDQGLQFLIQYYNGEERAKGNILERFSAQQFPDLHSELNLSSLELGDSALYFCASSATGQGAGELFFGEGSRLTVL.